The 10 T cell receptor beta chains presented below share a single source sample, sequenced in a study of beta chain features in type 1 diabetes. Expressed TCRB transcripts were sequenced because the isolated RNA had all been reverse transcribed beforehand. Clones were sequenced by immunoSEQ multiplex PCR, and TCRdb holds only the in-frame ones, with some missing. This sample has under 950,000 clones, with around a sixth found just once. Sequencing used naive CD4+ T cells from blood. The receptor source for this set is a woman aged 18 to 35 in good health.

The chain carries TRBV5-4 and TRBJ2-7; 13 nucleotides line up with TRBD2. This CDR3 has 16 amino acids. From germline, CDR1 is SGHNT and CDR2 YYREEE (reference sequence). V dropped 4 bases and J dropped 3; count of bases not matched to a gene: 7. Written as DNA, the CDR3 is TGTGCCAGCAGCCTCTGGACTAGCGGGAGTATCTACGAGCAGTACTTC. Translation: CASSLWTSGSIYEQYF.

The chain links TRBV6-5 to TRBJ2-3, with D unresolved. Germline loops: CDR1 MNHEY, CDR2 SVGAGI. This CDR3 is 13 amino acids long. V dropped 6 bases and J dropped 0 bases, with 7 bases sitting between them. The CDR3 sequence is CASRYQSTDTQYF. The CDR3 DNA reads TGTGCCAGCAGATACCAGAGCACAGATACGCAGTATTTT.

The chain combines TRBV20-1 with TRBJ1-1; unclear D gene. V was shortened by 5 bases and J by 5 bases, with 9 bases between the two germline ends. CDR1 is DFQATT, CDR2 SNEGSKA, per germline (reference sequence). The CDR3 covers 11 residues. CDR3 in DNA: TGCAGTGCTTTCGGGGAGACTGAAGCTTTCTTT. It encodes CSAFGETEAFF.

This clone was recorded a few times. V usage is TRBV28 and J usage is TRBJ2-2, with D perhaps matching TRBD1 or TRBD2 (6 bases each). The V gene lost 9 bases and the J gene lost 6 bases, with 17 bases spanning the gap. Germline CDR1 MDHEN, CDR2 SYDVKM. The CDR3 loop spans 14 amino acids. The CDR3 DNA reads TGTGCCAGTCGACCCCCGGGGGCCGCCGGGGAGCTGTTTTTT. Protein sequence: CASRPPGAAGELFF.

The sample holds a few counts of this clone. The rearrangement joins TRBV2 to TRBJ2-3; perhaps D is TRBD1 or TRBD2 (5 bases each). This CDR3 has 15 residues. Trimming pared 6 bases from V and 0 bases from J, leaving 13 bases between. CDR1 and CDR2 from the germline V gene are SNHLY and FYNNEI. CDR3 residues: CASSYGTYSTDTQYF. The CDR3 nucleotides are TGTGCCAGCAGCTACGGGACCTATAGCACAGATACGCAGTATTTT.

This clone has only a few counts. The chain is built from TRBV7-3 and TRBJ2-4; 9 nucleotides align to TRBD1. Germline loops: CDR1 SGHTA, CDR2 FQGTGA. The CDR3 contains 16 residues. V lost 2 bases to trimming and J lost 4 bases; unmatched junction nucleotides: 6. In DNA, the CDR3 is TGTGCCAGCAGCTTATTTGGTGGACAGGGGAAAAACATTCAGTACTTC. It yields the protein CASSLFGGQGKNIQYF.

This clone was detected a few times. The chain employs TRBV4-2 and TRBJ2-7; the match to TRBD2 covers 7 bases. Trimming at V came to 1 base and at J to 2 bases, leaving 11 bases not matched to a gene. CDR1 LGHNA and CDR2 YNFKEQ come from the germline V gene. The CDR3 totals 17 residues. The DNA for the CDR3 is TGTGCCAGCAGCCAAGGAGGGATAGCGGGCTCAACCTACGAGCAGTACTTC. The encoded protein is CASSQGGIAGSTYEQYF.

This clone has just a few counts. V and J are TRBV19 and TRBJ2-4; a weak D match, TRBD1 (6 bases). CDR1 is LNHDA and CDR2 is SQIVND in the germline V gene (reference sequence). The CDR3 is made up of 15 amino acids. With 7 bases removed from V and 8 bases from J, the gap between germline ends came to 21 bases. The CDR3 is CASTTTGGRNHIQYF. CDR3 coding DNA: TGTGCCAGTACCACCACTGGGGGCCGTAATCACATTCAGTACTTC.

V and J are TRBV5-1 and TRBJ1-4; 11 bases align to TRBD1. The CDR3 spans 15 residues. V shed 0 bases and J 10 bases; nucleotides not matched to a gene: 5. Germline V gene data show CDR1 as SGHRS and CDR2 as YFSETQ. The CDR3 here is CASSLAPGQGVKLFF. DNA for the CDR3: TGCGCCAGCAGCTTGGCTCCGGGACAGGGGGTAAAACTGTTTTTT.

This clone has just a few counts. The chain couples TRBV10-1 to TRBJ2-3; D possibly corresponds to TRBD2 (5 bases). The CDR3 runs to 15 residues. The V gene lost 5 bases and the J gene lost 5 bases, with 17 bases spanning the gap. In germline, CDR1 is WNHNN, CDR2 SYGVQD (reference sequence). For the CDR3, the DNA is TGCGCCAGCAGTCAATTAGTGGGAGTGGGAGATACGCAGTATTTT. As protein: CASSQLVGVGDTQYF.